The clone carrying this TCR beta chain showed up just once. The sample comes from a study of blood T cell repertoires in COVID-19. Between the trimmed V and J ends, which lost 6 bases and 6 bases, there was a span of 12 bases. The length of the CDR3 is 12 residues. Germline V gene sequence: CDR1 WSHSY, CDR2 SAAADI. Measured with immunoSEQ multiplex PCR; TCRdb has only the in-frame clones, and not every one. There are approximately 100,000 clones in the sample; almost 95% occur only once, and 5.7% lies in the top ten. The clonotype comes from a man aged 45-65 years with active COVID-19. Sequencing was done on a sample of peripheral blood. The rearrangement links TRBV10-2 to TRBJ2-7; possible D gene TRBD1, 6 bases. CDR3 in DNA: TGCGCCAGCAGCAGGACAGTTTCCGAGCAGTACTTC. It is translated as CASSRTVSEQYF.